A selection of T cell receptor beta chains follows, all from one sample in a study of cytomegalovirus exposure and HLA in healthy donors. The table came from immunoSEQ multiplex PCR; TCRdb's copy has only in-frame clones and leaves some out. The sample contains 150,000 to 200,000 clones, around 79% of which appear only once. Sequencing used PBMCs. These receptors all come from a woman aged 40-49 years in good health and CMV-seropositive. The CDR3 runs from the conserved cysteine through the conserved F or W. The order of the fields is clone size, D gene, V gene, J gene, CDR3 protein. D genes are given only for firm matches. For some rows the clone size is stated as once, few or many, or as a class when expanded; others skip it.

size: NA; D: NA; V: TRBV27; J: TRBJ2-7; CDR3: CASRGLFREQYF
size: NA; D: NA; V: TRBV19; J: TRBJ2-2; CDR3: CASRFEGVGAGELFF
size: few; D: TRBD1; V: TRBV14; J: TRBJ1-1; CDR3: CASSPQGVGAEAFF
size: NA; D: TRBD2; V: TRBV14; J: TRBJ2-3; CDR3: CASTKGTSGGTITDTQYF
size: NA; D: TRBD2; V: TRBV4-1; J: TRBJ2-3; CDR3: CASSQVRAGARTTDTQYF
size: NA; D: TRBD1; V: TRBV5-4; J: TRBJ1-2; CDR3: CASSLQGEEGYTF
size: NA; D: NA; V: TRBV7-9; J: TRBJ1-5; CDR3: CASSYQGGNQPQHF
size: NA; D: TRBD2; V: TRBV5-4; J: TRBJ2-1; CDR3: CASSLWGGTYNEQFF
size: NA; D: TRBD2; V: TRBV7-7; J: TRBJ2-5; CDR3: CASSLGSSGGKETQYF
size: NA; D: NA; V: TRBV5-8; J: TRBJ2-2; CDR3: CASSLMASFTGELFF
size: NA; D: TRBD1; V: TRBV19; J: TRBJ1-4; CDR3: CASSLQGAGNEKLFF
size: NA; D: TRBD1; V: TRBV7-9; J: TRBJ1-1; CDR3: CASSLTGVNTEAFF
size: NA; D: NA; V: TRBV5-4; J: TRBJ1-2; CDR3: CASSLGQLNYGYTF
size: NA; D: NA; V: TRBV28; J: TRBJ2-1; CDR3: CASSQGGPNNEQFF
size: NA; D: NA; V: TRBV19; J: TRBJ1-2; CDR3: CASSIPGIAANYGYTF
size: NA; D: NA; V: TRBV19; J: TRBJ1-2; CDR3: CASSDRRYYGYTF
size: NA; D: NA; V: TRBV7-9; J: TRBJ1-1; CDR3: CASSPGSNTEAFF
size: few; D: TRBD1; V: TRBV6-1; J: TRBJ2-7; CDR3: CASRGQGADEQYF
size: once; D: NA; V: TRBV6-5; J: TRBJ2-7; CDR3: CASSYGLLYEQYF
size: NA; D: TRBD1; V: TRBV11-3; J: TRBJ1-1; CDR3: CASSLEGTGGWTEAFF
size: NA; D: TRBD2; V: TRBV7-9; J: TRBJ2-3; CDR3: CASSWGLAGDTDTQYF
size: large; D: NA; V: TRBV6-6; J: TRBJ1-1; CDR3: CASSYSAGVRTEAFF
size: few; D: TRBD2; V: TRBV2; J: TRBJ2-4; CDR3: CASSPGGANIQYF
size: NA; D: TRBD1; V: TRBV25-1; J: TRBJ1-1; CDR3: CASSLTGGAEAFF
size: NA; D: NA; V: TRBV18; J: TRBJ1-1; CDR3: CASSPATAEAFF
size: NA; D: NA; V: TRBV5-6; J: TRBJ2-7; CDR3: CASTATGPWEQYF
size: once; D: NA; V: TRBV7-2; J: TRBJ2-2; CDR3: CASSRGQNTGELFF
size: NA; D: NA; V: TRBV6-5; J: TRBJ1-4; CDR3: CASSYGGKANEKLFF
size: NA; D: NA; V: TRBV18; J: TRBJ2-7; CDR3: CASSPGTRSSYEQYF
size: NA; D: TRBD1; V: TRBV6-5; J: TRBJ2-5; CDR3: CASSTGQGPETQYF